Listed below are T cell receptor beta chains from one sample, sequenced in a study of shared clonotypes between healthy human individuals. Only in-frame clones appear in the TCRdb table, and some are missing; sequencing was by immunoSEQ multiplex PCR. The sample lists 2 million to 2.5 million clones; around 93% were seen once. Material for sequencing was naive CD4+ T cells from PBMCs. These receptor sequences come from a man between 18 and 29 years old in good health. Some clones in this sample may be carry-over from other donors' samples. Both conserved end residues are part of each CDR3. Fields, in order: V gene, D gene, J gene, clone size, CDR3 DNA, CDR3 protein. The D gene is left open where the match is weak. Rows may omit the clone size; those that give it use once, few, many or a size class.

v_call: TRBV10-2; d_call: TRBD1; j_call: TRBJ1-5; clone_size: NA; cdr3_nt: TGCGCCAGCAGTGACGGACAGGGGGCCAGCAATCAGCCCCAGCATTTT; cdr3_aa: CASSDGQGASNQPQHF
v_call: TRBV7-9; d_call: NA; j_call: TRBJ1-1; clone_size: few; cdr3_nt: TGTGCCAGCGAATGGACGGCCACTGAAGCTTTCTTT; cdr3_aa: CASEWTATEAFF
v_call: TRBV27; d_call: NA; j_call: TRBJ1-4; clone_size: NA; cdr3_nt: TGTGCCAGCAGTTTATCCCCCGGGGGTGAAAAACTGTTTTTT; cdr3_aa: CASSLSPGGEKLFF
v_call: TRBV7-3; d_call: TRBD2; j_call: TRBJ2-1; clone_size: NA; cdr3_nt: TGTGCCAGCAGCCCCCCGGGGGGTGAGCAGTTCTTC; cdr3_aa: CASSPPGGEQFF
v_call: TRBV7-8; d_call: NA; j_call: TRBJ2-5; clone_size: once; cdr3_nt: TGTGCCAGCAGCTTAGTTTACGGAGTGCAAGAGACCCAGTACTTC; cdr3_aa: CASSLVYGVQETQYF
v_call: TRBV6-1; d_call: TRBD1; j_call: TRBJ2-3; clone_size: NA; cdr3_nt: TGTGCCAGTGCGACAGGGGGAGGAGATACGCAGTATTTT; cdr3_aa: CASATGGGDTQYF
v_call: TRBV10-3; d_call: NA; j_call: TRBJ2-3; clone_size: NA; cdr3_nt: TGTGCCATCAGCAACACAGATACGCAGTATTTT; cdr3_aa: CAISNTDTQYF
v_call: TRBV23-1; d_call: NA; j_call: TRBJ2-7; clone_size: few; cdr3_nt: TGCGCCAGCAGTCCAGGGTCCCCCTACGAGCAGTACTTC; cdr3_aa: CASSPGSPYEQYF
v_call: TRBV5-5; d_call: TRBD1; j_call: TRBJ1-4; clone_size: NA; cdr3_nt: TGTGCCAGCACAGGCAGGGGGCGAGGTATCCCTAATGAAAAACTGTTTTTT; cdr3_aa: CASTGRGRGIPNEKLFF
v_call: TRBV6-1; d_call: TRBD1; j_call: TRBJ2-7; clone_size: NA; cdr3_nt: TGTGCCAGCGGGACAGAGCGGACCTACGAGCAGTACTTC; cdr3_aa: CASGTERTYEQYF
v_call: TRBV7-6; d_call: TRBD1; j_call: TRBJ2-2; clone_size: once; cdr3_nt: TGTGCCAGCAGCTTAGCGAGGTCCAGGGGGCGCGCCGGGGAGCTGTTTTTT; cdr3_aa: CASSLARSRGRAGELFF
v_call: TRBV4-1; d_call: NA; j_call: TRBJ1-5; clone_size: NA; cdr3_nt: TGCGCCAGCAGCCAAGGGAGCCGGGTGGGGCAGCCCCAGCATTTT; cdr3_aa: CASSQGSRVGQPQHF
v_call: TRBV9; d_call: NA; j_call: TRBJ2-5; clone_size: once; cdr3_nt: TGTGCCAGCAGCGTGGGCGGGAACCACCAAGAGACCCAGTACTTC; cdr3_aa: CASSVGGNHQETQYF
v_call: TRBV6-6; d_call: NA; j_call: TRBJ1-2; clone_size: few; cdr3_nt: TGTGCCAGCACCCAGGTTAGATCCTATGGCTACACCTTC; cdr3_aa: CASTQVRSYGYTF
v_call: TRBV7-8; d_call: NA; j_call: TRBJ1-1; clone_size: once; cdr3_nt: TGTGCCAGCAGTCTTCCCGGACTCCCCATGAACACTGAAGCTTTCTTT; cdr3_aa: CASSLPGLPMNTEAFF
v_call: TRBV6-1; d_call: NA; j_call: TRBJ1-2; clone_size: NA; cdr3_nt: TGTGCCAGCAGTGGGCCAGGGGAGGGCTACACCTTC; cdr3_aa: CASSGPGEGYTF
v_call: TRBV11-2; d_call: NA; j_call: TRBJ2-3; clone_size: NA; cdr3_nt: TGTGCCAGCAGCTACCTGGGTAGCGGAATTAGCACAGATACGCAGTATTTT; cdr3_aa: CASSYLGSGISTDTQYF
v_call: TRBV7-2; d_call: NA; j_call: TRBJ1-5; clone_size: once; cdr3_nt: TGTGCCAGCAGCTCATTACCGGGGAATCAGCCCCAGCATTTT; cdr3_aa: CASSSLPGNQPQHF
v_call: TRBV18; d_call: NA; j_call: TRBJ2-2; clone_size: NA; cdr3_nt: TGTGCCAGCTCACCAAACTTAGGAGGGGAGACCGGGGAGCTGTTTTTT; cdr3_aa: CASSPNLGGETGELFF
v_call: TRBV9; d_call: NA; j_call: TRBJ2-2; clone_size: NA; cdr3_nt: TGTGCCAGCAGCGCCGGGGGCCCGGGGCCCGGGGAGCTGTTTTTT; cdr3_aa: CASSAGGPGPGELFF
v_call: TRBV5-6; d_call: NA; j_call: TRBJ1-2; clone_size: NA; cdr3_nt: TGTGCCAGCAGCTTGTTGGGCTCCCGGGAGGATGGCTACACCTTC; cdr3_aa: CASSLLGSREDGYTF
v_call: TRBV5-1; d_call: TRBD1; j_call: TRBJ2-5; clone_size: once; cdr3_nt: TGCGCCAGCAGACCGACAGGGGGTGGGGAGACCCAGTACTTC; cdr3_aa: CASRPTGGGETQYF
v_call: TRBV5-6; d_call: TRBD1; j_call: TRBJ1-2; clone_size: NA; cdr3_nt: TGTGCCAGCAGTCGTTGGACAGGGGGCGCCTATGGCTACACCTTC; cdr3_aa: CASSRWTGGAYGYTF
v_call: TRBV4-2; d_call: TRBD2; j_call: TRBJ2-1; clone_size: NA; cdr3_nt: TGTGCCAGCAGCCACCTAGCGGGTAAAGCACGCCAACAAGGGGGTGAGCAGTTCTTC; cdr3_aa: CASSHLAGKARQQGGEQFF
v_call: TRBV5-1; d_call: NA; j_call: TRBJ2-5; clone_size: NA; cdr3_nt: TGCGCCAGCAGCTCCGGACCCCGACGGAAAGAGACCCAGTACTTC; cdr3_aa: CASSSGPRRKETQYF
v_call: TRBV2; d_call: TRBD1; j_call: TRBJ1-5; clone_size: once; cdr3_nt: TGTGCCAGCAGTGAAAGACAGGGGTCCCAGCCCCAGCATTTT; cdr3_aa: CASSERQGSQPQHF
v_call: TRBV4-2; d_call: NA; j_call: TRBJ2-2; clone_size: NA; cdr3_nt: TGTGCCAGCAGCCAATCGAGGGGTGCCGGCACCGGGGAGCTGTTTTTT; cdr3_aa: CASSQSRGAGTGELFF
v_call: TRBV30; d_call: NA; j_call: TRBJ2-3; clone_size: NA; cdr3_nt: TGTGCCTGGAGTGGTAGTAGGGGCACAGATACGCAGTATTTT; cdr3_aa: CAWSGSRGTDTQYF
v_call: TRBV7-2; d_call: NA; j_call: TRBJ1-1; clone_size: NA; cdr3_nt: TGTGCCAGCAGCTTAGGCGGGGCCAATTTTGCTTTCTTT; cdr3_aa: CASSLGGANFAFF
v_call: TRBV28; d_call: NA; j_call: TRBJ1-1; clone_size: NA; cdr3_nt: TGTGCCACCCTCACCCATGAAGACAGCCCTAAAGCTTTCTTT; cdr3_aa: CATLTHEDSPKAFF
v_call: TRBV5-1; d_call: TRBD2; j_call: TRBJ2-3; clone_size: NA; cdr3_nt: TGCGCCAGCAGCTTGGACGCACTAGCGGGAAGCACAGATACGCAGTATTTT; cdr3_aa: CASSLDALAGSTDTQYF
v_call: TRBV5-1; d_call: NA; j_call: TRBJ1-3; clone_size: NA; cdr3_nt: TGCGCCAGCAGCTTGGGTCCAGGGGGAAACACCATATATTTT; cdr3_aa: CASSLGPGGNTIYF
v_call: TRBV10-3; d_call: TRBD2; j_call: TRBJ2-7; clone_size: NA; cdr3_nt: TGTGCCATCAGGGGCGGGAGTTACGAGCAGTACTTC; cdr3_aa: CAIRGGSYEQYF
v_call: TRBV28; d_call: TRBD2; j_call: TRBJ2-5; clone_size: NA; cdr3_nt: TGTGCCAGCAGCCTCGGACTAGCGGGAATTTCGGAGACCCAGTACTTC; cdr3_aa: CASSLGLAGISETQYF
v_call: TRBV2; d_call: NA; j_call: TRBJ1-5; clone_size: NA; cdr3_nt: TGTGCCAGCACCGCCCAGGGGAATCAGCCCCAGCATTTT; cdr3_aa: CASTAQGNQPQHF
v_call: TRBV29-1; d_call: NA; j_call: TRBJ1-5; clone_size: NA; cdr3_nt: TGCAGCGTTGAAGGGAGCTCCCCGGGTCAGCCCCAGCATTTT; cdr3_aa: CSVEGSSPGQPQHF
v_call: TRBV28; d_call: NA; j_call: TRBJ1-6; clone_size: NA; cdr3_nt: TGTGCCAGCAGTGGCGGCGGGGGGCCAAGGTCCTATAATTCACCCCTCCACTTT; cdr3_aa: CASSGGGGPRSYNSPLHF
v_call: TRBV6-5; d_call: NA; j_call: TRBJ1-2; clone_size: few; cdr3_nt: TGTGCCAGCAGTTACTCCCAGGGGTACAGTGGCTACACCTTC; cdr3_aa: CASSYSQGYSGYTF
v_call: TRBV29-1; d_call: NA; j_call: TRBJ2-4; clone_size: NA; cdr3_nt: TGCAGCGTTGAAGAGGGAGCCAAAAACATTCAGTACTTC; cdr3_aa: CSVEEGAKNIQYF
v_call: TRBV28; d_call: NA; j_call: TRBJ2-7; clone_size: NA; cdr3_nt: TGTGCCAGCAGTTTATTCGCAGGAGCGTCCTACGAGCAGTACTTC; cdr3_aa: CASSLFAGASYEQYF
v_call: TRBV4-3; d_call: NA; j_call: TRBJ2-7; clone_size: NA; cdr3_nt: TGCGCCAGCAGCCGTCTCTATCAGGGTTTCTCCTACGAGCAGTACTTC; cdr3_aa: CASSRLYQGFSYEQYF
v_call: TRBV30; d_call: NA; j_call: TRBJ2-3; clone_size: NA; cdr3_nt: TGTGCCTGGAGCGGAAGCGGAACTAGCACAGATACGCAGTATTTT; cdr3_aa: CAWSGSGTSTDTQYF
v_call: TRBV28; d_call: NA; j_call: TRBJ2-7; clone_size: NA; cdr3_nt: TGTGCCAGCAGTCCAAGTCCTCAACTGGGGCAGTACTTC; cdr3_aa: CASSPSPQLGQYF
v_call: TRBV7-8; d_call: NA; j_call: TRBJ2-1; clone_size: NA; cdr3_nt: TGTGCCAGCAGCTACGGCTCCGAGCGGAATGAGCAGTTCTTC; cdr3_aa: CASSYGSERNEQFF
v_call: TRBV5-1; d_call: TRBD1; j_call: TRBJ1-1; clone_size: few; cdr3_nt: TGCGCCAGCAGCTTGTGGGCAGGGGGTAACACTGAAGCTTTCTTT; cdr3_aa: CASSLWAGGNTEAFF
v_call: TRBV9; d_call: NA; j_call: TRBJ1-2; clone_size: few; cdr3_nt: TGTGCCAGCAGCCCCGACATAAACTATGGCTACACCTTC; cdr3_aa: CASSPDINYGYTF
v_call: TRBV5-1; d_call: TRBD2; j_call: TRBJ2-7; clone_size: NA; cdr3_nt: TGCGCCAGCAGCTTGGTGAGCGGGAGGGCCGAGCAGTACTTC; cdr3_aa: CASSLVSGRAEQYF
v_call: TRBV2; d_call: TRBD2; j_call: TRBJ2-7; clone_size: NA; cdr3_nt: TGTGCCAGCAGTGTCGGGGGAGGGGAGCAGTACTTC; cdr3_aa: CASSVGGGEQYF
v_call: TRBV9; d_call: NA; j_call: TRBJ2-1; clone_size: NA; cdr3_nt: TGTGCCAGCAGCGGACCGGGACTCGTCTACAATGAGCAGTTCTTC; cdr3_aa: CASSGPGLVYNEQFF
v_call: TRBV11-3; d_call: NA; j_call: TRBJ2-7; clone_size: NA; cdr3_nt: TGTGCCAGCAGCGCCTTGTGGGGCGGCGAGCAGTACTTC; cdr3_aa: CASSALWGGEQYF
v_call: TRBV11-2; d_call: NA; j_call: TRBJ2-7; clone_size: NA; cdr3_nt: TGTGCCAGCAGCCTCCAACAGGGACCGACCAGCGAGCAGTACTTC; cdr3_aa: CASSLQQGPTSEQYF
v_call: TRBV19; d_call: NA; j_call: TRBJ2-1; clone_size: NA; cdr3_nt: TGTGCCAGTAGTACCCCAGGGGGGGGCAATGAGCAGTTCTTC; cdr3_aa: CASSTPGGGNEQFF
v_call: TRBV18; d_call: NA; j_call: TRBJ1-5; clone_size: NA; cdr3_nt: TGTGCCAGCTCACCAATTAATAGCAATCAGCCCCAGCATTTT; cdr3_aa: CASSPINSNQPQHF